This TCR beta chain is from a study of type 1 regulatory T cells. About the study: This in vitro CD4 product, T-allo10, is enriched for Tr1 cells and alloantigen-specific.

TCRdb re-called the reads through MiXCR, storing one row per CDR3 protein. The data contain about 100,000 distinct CDR3 sequences, roughly a third of them singletons. The sample holds one count of this clonotype. This CDR3 contains 15 residues. The germline CDR1 and CDR2 sequences are SGHRS and YFSETQ. J was trimmed by 5 bases and V by 0 bases; bases with no gene match: 6. Input material: CD4+ T cells, either the whole sample or a sorted fraction (not recorded which). This TCR was recovered from a human donor in good health. This sequence joins TRBV5-1 and TRBJ2-5, with 8 bases matching TRBD2. In nucleotides, the CDR3 is TGCGCCAGCAGCTTGGCGGGGACTAGTTATGAGACCCAGTACTTC. Protein product: CASSLAGTSYETQYF.